The present TCR beta chain was sequenced within a study of blood T cell repertoires in COVID-19 (dated by TCRdb to the early 2020s). At the level of the whole study: Collaborator samples came from the United States, Italy and Spain and covered acute and convalescent phases of COVID-19. The material from the prospective study consisted of cDNA or gDNA derived from T cells, B-cell-depleted T cells, or PBMCs. Deeply sampled blood TCRbeta repertoires from subjects exposed to, actively infected with, or recovered from COVID-19 were included in the dataset. The repertoires were released in a freely available public database intended as a resource for research on the immune response to SARS-CoV-2. The samples were drawn from the first 160 participants of the ongoing ImmuneRACE study and from some 1,300 subjects provided by 6 global collaborators. Nearly every sample came with metadata listing a de-identified subject ID, COVID-19 status, age in years and sex. Where HLA class I and class II types were available, the types were taken from metadata supplied by the sample provider, not from assay-based typing. Study-level results and caveats: How much clinical and demographic metadata was included differed by source and by participant, and the metadata was provided uncurated.

TCRbeta CDR3 regions were amplified from genomic DNA using the immunoSEQ Assay, a bias-controlled multiplex PCR. The authors' analysis ran thus. The number of nucleated cells in each sample was estimated from the amplification of reference gene primers within the assay. To quantify the absolute abundance of each unique TCRbeta CDR3 rearrangement, sequence reads were collapsed and filtered. For each sample, productive Simpson clonality was calculated as the square root of Simpson's diversity index across productive rearrangements. In TCRdb, the immuneACCESS table is reduced to in-frame sequences with V and J assigned. These tables do not hold every clone; where another copy was compared, an unresolved V gene accounts for under half, and the others remain unexplained. V, J and clone size are taken as reported in that table, and D and trimming were inferred from the DNA itself. This sample gives about 110,000 clones in total; 88% of them show up just once. The ten largest clones add up to less than 2.5% of the sample.

Reading the germline V gene (reference sequence) gives CDR1 SEHNR and CDR2 FQNEAQ. Ends trimmed: V by 5 bases, J by 5 bases; bases unmatched to a gene: 15. Including cysteine and phenylalanine, the CDR3 has 17 amino acids. Only the CDR3 DNA stays, 51 bases, in frame from base 1. For this clone: The antigen it recognizes is unknown. Per-base qualities were not stored, and no clone one base away is much larger.

Whole blood was collected in K2EDTA tubes by collaborating institutions according to the institutions' own protocols. Collaborator samples were shipped for TCRbeta analysis as frozen whole blood, isolated PBMCs, or DNA extracted from either sample type. The sequenced material came from peripheral blood. Here the chain combines TRBV7-9 and TRBJ2-5, and 9 junction bases match TRBD2. The clonotype originates from a human donor in a cohort sampled during active COVID-19. For the CDR3, the sequence is CASSPGNGGGEGETQYF. The DNA sequence is given as TGTGCCAGCAGCCCCGGGAACGGCGGGGGGGAAGGGGAGACCCAGTACTTC.